A selection of T cell receptor beta chains follows, all from one sample in a study of beta chain features in type 1 diabetes. Data came from immunoSEQ multiplex PCR; TCRdb stores just in-frame clones and leaves some out. Among 300,000 to 350,000 clones listed, roughly 14% were seen once. Material: naive CD4+ T cells from blood. Source of these receptors: a woman aged 18-30 years with type 1 diabetes. CDR3s include the opening cysteine and the closing phenylalanine or tryptophan. D genes are given only for firm matches. Size is omitted from some rows. Given values are once, few, many or a class for expanded clones.

size: few; J: TRBJ2-1; V: TRBV2; D: -; DNA: TGTGCCAGCAGTTGGGACACGAGCTCCTACAATGAGCAGTTCTTC; CDR3: CASSWDTSSYNEQFF
size: -; J: TRBJ1-2; V: TRBV4-1; D: TRBD1; DNA: TGCGCCAGCAGCCGATCATCCGGACAGGGAGCTAACTATGGCTACACCTTC; CDR3: CASSRSSGQGANYGYTF
size: -; J: TRBJ1-1; V: TRBV2; D: -; DNA: TGTGCCAGCAGTGGGTTTCCTAGGAACACTGAAGCTTTCTTT; CDR3: CASSGFPRNTEAFF
size: few; J: TRBJ2-3; V: TRBV7-8; D: TRBD2; DNA: TGTGCCAGCAGCCCCGGGGTAGCGGGACTCACAGATACGCAGTATTTT; CDR3: CASSPGVAGLTDTQYF
size: once; J: TRBJ2-2; V: TRBV9; D: TRBD2; DNA: TGTGCCAGCAGCAAGGGGGAAGCGGGGGGGACCGGGGAGCTGTTTTTT; CDR3: CASSKGEAGGTGELFF
size: few; J: TRBJ2-1; V: TRBV29-1; D: TRBD2; DNA: TGCAGCGCCGGAGCTAGCGGGAGGTCCTACAATGAGCAGTTCTTC; CDR3: CSAGASGRSYNEQFF
size: -; J: TRBJ1-1; V: TRBV7-9; D: -; DNA: TGTGCCAGCAGCTTGTCGGGGGGAGGGCAGAGAGCTTTCTTT; CDR3: CASSLSGGGQRAFF
size: -; J: TRBJ2-6; V: TRBV5-1; D: -; DNA: TGCGCCAGCAGCCCTCGCTCTGGGGCCAACGTCCTGACTTTC; CDR3: CASSPRSGANVLTF
size: -; J: TRBJ1-1; V: TRBV28; D: -; DNA: TGTGCCAGCAGTTTTCAGAACACTGAAGCTTTCTTT; CDR3: CASSFQNTEAFF
size: once; J: TRBJ2-3; V: TRBV5-4; D: -; DNA: TGTGCCAGCAGCCCAAGCCCCCTTGTCCCAGATACGCAGTATTTT; CDR3: CASSPSPLVPDTQYF
size: -; J: TRBJ1-2; V: TRBV21-1; D: -; DNA: TGTGCCAGCAGCCCAGAGGGCGGGGGGGTTAACTATGGCTACACCTTC; CDR3: CASSPEGGGVNYGYTF
size: few; J: TRBJ2-5; V: TRBV29-1; D: -; DNA: TGCAGCGTTGAAGATCTCTGGACAGTCCAAGAGACCCAGTACTTC; CDR3: CSVEDLWTVQETQYF
size: few; J: TRBJ2-5; V: TRBV5-1; D: TRBD2; DNA: TGCGCCAGCAGCCCGCAACCGGGACTAGGAGAAGAGACCCAGTACTTC; CDR3: CASSPQPGLGEETQYF
size: few; J: TRBJ2-7; V: TRBV4-2; D: TRBD2; DNA: TGTGCCAGCAGCCACCCTGAACTAGCGGGAGCATACGAGCAGTACTTC; CDR3: CASSHPELAGAYEQYF
size: -; J: TRBJ1-2; V: TRBV30; D: -; DNA: TGTGCCTGGAGTGTTGGGGCAAGCTCTAACTATGGCTACACCTTC; CDR3: CAWSVGASSNYGYTF
size: few; J: TRBJ2-3; V: TRBV18; D: -; DNA: TGTGCCAGCTCACTAGGCCGGGTTGACACAGATACGCAGTATTTT; CDR3: CASSLGRVDTDTQYF